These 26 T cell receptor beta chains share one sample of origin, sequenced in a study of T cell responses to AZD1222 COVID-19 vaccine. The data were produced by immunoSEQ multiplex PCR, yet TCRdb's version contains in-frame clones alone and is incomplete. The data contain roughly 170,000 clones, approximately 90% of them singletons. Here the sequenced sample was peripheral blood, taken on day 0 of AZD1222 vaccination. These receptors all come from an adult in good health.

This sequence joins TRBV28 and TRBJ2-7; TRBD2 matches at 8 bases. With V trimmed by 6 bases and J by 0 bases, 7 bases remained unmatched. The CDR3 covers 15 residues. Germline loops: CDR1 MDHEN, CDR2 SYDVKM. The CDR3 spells CASSLVRGGSYEQYF. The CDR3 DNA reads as TGTGCCAGCAGCTTGGTTCGGGGGGGCTCCTACGAGCAGTACTTC.

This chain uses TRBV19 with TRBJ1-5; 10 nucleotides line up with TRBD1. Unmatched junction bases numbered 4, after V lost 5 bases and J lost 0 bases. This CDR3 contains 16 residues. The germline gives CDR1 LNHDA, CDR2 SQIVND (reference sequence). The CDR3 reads CASSPRDRGSNQPQHF. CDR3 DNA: TGTGCCAGTAGTCCCCGGGACAGGGGTAGCAATCAGCCCCAGCATTTT.

CDR3 sequence reads: CASSVATASGDTQYF. CDR3 in DNA: TGTGCCAGCAGCGTAGCTACGGCTAGTGGAGATACGCAGTATTTT. J is TRBJ2-3 and V is TRBV9; no firm D call. The CDR3 spans 15 residues. With 0 bases removed from V and 5 bases from J, the gap between germline ends came to 13 bases. Germline-derived CDR1 and CDR2 are SGDLS and YYNGEE.

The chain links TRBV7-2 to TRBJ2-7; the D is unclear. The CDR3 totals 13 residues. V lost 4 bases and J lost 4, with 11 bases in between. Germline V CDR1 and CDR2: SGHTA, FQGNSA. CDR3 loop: CASSSSDLYEQYF. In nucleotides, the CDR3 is TGTGCCAGCAGCTCCTCGGATTTATACGAGCAGTACTTC.

The CDR3 nucleotides read TGTGCCAGCAGTTTAGGGCCCCTCCATCCTAACTATGGCTACACCTTC. Its translation: CASSLGPLHPNYGYTF. V usage is TRBV28 and J usage is TRBJ1-2; D remains ambiguous. In germline, CDR1 is MDHEN, CDR2 SYDVKM. The CDR3 length is 16 residues. The V gene lost 2 bases and the J gene lost 0 bases, with 13 bases spanning the gap.

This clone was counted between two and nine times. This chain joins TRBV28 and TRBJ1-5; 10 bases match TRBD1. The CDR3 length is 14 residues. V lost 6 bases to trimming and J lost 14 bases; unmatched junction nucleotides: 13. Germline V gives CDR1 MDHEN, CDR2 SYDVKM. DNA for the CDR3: TGTGCCAGCAGCCGCGGGACAGGGGTGTTCTCGGAGCATTTT. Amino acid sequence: CASSRGTGVFSEHF.

CDR3 sequence (DNA): TGTGCCAGCAGCAACCCTAGGGGTATACCCGGGGAGCTGTTTTTT. As protein: CASSNPRGIPGELFF. This chain joins TRBV27 and TRBJ2-2, with a possible D match to TRBD1 (5 bases). Looked up from germline, CDR1 is MNHEY and CDR2 is SMNVEV (reference sequence). Trimming shortened V by 6 bases and J by 6 bases, and 17 bases separated the two germline ends. CDR3 size: 15 residues.

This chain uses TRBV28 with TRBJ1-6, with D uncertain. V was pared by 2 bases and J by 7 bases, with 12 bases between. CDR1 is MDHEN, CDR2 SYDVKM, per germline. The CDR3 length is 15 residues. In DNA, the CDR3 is TGTGCCAGCAGTTTAATGGCCCGCGTGAATTCACCCCTCCACTTT. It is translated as CASSLMARVNSPLHF. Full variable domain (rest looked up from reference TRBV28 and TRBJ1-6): DVKVTQSSRYLVKRTGEKVFLECVQDMDHENMFWYRQDPGLGLRLIYFSYDVKMKEKGDIPEGYSVSREKKERFSLILESASTNQTSMYLCASSLMARVNSPLHFGNGTRLTVT.

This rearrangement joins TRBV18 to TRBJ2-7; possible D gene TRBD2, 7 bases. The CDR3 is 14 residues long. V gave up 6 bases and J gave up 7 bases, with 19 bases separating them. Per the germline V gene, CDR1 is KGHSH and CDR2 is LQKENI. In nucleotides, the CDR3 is TGTGCCAGCTCGCCCGGGGCGGGGGCGAGGGAGCAGTACTTC. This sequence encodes CASSPGAGAREQYF.

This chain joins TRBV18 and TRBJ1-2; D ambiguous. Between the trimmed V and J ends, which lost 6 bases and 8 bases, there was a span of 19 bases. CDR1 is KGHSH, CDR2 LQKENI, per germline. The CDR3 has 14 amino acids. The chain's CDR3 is CASSRPGPREGYTF. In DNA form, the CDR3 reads TGTGCCAGCTCTCGCCCGGGTCCCAGAGAAGGCTACACCTTC. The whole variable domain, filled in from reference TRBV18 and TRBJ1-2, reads NAGVMQNPRHLVRRRGQEARLRCSPMKGHSHVYWYRQLPEEGLKFMVYLQKENIIDESGMPKERFSAEFPKEGPSILRIQQVVRGDSAAYFCASSRPGPREGYTFGSGTRLTVV.

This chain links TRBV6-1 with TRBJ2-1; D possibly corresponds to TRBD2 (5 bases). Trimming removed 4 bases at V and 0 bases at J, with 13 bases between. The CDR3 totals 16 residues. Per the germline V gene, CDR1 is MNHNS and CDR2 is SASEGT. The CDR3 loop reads CASSGRPGSSYNEQFF. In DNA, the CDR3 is TGTGCCAGCAGTGGGCGTCCGGGGAGCTCCTACAATGAGCAGTTCTTC.

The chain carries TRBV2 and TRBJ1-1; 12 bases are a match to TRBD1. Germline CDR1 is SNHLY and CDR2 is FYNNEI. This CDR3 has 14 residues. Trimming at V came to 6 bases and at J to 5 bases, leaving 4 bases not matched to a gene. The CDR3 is CASSGTGGMTEAFF. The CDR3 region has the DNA TGTGCCAGCAGCGGGACAGGGGGCATGACTGAAGCTTTCTTT. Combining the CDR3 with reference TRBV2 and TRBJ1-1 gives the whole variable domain EPEVTQTPSHQVTQMGQEVILRCVPISNHLYFYWYRQILGQKVEFLVSFYNNEISEKSEIFDDQFSVERPDGSNFTLKIRSTKLEDSAMYFCASSGTGGMTEAFFGQGTRLTVV.

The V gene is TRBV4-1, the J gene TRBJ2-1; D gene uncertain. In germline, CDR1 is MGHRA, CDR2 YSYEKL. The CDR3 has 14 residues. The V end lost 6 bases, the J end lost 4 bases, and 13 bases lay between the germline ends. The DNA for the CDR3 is TGCGCCAGCAGGGAAGATACAGCATACAATGAGCAGTTCTTC. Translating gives CASREDTAYNEQFF.

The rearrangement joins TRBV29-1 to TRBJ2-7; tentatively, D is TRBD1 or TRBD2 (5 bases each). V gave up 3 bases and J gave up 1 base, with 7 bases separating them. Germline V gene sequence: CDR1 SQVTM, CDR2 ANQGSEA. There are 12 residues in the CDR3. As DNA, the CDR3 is TGCAGCGTTGAGGGGGAGTCCTACGAGCAGTACTTC. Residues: CSVEGESYEQYF.

For the CDR3, the DNA is TGTGCCAGCAGTTACTCGGGACTAGATTCCTACGAGCAGTACTTC. Amino acids: CASSYSGLDSYEQYF. This chain connects TRBV6-5 to TRBJ2-7; 8 positions match TRBD2. Germline V CDR1 and CDR2: MNHEY, SVGAGI. J gave up 1 base and V 0 bases, and 2 bases lay outside the gene matches. This CDR3 comprises 15 residues.

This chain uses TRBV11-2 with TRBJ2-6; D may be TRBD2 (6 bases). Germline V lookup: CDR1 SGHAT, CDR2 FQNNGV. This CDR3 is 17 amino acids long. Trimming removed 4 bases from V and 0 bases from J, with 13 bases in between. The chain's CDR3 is CASSSTLSGSGANVLTF. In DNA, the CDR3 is TGTGCCAGCAGCTCCACACTTAGCGGCTCTGGGGCCAACGTCCTGACTTTC.

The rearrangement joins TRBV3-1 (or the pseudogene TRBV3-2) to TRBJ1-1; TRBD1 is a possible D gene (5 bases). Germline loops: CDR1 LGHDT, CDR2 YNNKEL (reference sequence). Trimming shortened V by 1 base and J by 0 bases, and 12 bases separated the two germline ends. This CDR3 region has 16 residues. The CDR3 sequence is CASSQAWRQMNTEAFF. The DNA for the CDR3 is TGTGCCAGCAGCCAAGCCTGGCGACAGATGAACACTGAAGCTTTCTTT.

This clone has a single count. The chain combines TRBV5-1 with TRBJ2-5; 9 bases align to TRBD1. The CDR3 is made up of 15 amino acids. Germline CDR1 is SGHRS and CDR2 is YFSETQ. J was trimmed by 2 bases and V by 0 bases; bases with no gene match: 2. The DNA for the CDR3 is TGCGCCAGCAGCTTGGGGACAGGGGCGCAAGAGACCCAGTACTTC. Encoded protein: CASSLGTGAQETQYF.

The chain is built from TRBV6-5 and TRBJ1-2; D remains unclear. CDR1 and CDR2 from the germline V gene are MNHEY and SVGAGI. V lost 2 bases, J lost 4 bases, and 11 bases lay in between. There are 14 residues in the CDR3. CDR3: CASSYKGTGYGYTF. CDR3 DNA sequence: TGTGCCAGCAGTTACAAGGGCACGGGCTATGGCTACACCTTC.

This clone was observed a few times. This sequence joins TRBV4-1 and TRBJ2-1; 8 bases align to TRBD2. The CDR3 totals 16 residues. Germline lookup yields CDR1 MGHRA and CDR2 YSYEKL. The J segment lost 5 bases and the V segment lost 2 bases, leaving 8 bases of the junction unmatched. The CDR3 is CASSQISGSPNNEQFF. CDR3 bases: TGCGCCAGCAGCCAAATAAGCGGGAGTCCGAACAATGAGCAGTTCTTC.

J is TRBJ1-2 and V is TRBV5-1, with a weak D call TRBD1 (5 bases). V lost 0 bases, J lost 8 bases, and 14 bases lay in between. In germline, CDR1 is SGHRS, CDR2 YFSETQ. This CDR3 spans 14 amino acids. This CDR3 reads CASSLGQGVGGYTF. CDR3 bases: TGCGCCAGCAGCTTGGGTCAGGGCGTCGGCGGCTACACCTTC.

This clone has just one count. This CDR3 reads CASSERVGVRNEQFF. The DNA of the CDR3 is TGCGCCAGCAGTGAGAGGGTTGGAGTCCGCAATGAGCAGTTCTTC. The chain recombines TRBV10-1 with TRBJ2-1; the D is unclear. V was pared by 2 bases and J by 6 bases, with 14 bases between. Germline loops: CDR1 WNHNN, CDR2 SYGVQD (reference sequence). This CDR3 contains 15 residues.

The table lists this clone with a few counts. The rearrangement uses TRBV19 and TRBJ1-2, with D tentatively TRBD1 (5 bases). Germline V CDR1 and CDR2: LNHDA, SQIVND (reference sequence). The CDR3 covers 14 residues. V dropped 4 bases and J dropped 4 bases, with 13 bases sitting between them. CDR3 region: CASSRDVLPYGYTF. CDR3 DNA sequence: TGTGCCAGTAGTAGGGACGTACTTCCCTATGGCTACACCTTC.

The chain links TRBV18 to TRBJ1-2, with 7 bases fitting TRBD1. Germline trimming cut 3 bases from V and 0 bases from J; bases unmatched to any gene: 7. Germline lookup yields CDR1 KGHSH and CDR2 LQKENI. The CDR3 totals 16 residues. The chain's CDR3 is CASSPPGQPSNYGYTF. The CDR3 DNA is TGTGCCAGCTCACCCCCGGGACAGCCTTCTAACTATGGCTACACCTTC.

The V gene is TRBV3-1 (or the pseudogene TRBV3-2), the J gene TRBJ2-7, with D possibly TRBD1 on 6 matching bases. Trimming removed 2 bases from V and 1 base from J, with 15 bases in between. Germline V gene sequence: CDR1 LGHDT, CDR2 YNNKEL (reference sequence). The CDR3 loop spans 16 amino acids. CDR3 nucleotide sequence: TGTGCCAGCAGCCAATATACCCGGACAGAATCCTACGAGCAGTACTTC. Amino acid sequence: CASSQYTRTESYEQYF.

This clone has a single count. The CDR3 protein is CASSPPSASGADTQYF. The CDR3 DNA reads TGTGCCAGCTCACCACCGTCGGCGTCAGGGGCAGATACGCAGTATTTT. The chain has TRBV18 and TRBJ2-3; maybe TRBD1 (6 bases). Trimming pared 0 bases from V and 4 bases from J, leaving 14 bases between. There are 16 residues in the CDR3. In germline, CDR1 is KGHSH, CDR2 LQKENI. Looking up the rest from reference TRBV18 and TRBJ2-3 gives the full variable domain: NAGVMQNPRHLVRRRGQEARLRCSPMKGHSHVYWYRQLPEEGLKFMVYLQKENIIDESGMPKERFSAEFPKEGPSILRIQQVVRGDSAAYFCASSPPSASGADTQYFGPGTRLTVL.